Detailed here is one T cell receptor (beta chain). Its antigen is unidentified. Profiling relied on immunoSEQ multiplex PCR, and the TCRdb table lists in-frame clones only, not all of them. In the table there are around 140,000 clones, more than 85% of which are singletons. These data are taken from a study of T cell responses to AZD1222 COVID-19 vaccine. Study results and limitations: CD4 TCRs associated with vaccination spanned spike, dominating at 160-218 and 743-854. Spike-specific TCR repertoires showed rising breadth and depth after two AZD1222 doses.

The starting material was peripheral blood, obtained on day 0 of AZD1222 vaccination. The origin of this receptor is an adult in good health.

The CDR3: CASSIGISGGAQETQYF. DNA of the CDR3: TGTGCCAGTAGTATTGGGATTAGCGGGGGGGCCCAAGAGACCCAGTACTTC. The chain is built from TRBV19 and TRBJ2-5, with 11 positions matching TRBD2. CDR3 size: 17 residues. V was clipped by 3 bases and J by 1 base; unmatched bases: 7. Per the germline V gene, CDR1 is LNHDA and CDR2 is SQIVND (reference sequence).